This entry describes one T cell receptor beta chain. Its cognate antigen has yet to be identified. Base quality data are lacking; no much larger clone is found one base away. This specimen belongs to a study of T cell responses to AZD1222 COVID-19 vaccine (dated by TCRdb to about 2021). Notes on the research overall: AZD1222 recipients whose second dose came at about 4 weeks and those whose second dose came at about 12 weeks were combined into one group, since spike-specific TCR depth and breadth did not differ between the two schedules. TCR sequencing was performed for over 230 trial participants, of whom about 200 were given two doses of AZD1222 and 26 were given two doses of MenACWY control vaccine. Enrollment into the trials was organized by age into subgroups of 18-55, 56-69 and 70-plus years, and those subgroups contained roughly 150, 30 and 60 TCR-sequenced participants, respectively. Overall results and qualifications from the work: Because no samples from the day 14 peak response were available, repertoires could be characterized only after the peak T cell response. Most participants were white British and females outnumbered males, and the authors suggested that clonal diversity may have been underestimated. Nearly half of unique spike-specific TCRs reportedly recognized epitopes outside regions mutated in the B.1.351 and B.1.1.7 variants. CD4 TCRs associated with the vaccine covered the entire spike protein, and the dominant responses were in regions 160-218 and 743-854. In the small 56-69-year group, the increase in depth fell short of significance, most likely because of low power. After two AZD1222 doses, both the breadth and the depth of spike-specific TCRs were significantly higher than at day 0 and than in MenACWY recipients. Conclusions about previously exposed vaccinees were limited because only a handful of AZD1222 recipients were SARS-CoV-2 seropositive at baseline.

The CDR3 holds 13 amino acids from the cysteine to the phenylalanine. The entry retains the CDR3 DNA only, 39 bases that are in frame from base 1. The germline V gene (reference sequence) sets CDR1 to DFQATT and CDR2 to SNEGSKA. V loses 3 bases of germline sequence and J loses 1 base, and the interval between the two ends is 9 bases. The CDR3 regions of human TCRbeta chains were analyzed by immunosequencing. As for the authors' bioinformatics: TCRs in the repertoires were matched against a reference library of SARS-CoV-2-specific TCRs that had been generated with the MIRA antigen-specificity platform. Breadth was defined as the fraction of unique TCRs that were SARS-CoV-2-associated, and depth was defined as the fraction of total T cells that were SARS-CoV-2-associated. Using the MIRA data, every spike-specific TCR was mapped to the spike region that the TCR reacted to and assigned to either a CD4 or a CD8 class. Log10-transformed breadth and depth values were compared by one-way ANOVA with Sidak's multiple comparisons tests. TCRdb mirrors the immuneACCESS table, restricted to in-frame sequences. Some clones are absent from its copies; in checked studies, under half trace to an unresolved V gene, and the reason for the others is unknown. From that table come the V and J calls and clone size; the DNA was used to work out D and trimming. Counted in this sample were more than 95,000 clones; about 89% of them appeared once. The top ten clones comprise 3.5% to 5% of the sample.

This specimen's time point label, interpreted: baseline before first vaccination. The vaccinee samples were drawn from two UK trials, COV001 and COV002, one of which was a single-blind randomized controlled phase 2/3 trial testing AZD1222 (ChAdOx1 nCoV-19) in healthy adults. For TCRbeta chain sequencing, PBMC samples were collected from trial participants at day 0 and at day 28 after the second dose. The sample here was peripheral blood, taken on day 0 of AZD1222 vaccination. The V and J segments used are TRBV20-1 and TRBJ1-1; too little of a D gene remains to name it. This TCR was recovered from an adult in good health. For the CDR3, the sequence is CSASPRTNTEAFF. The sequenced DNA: TGCAGTGCTAGTCCGCGTACGAACACTGAAGCTTTCTTT.